A single sample gave rise to the 20 T cell receptor beta chains below, sequenced in a study of cytomegalovirus exposure and HLA in healthy donors. The primer mix had 60 Vbeta and 13 Jbeta primers. The assay was immunoSEQ multiplex PCR, and TCRdb's table has in-frame clones only and misses some. The table lists about 150,000 clones, around 80% of them singletons, with over 13% in the top ten. Material for sequencing was PBMCs. These receptors were obtained from a woman aged 40 to 50 in good health and CMV-seronegative.

The rearrangement links TRBV15 to TRBJ2-5, with 8 bases fitting TRBD1. CDR3 length: 15 amino acids. The ends lost 1 base at V and 4 bases at J; junction bases unmatched: 5. Germline CDR1 and CDR2: LNHNV and YYDKDF (reference sequence). CDR3 loop: CATSRGDRGGETQYF. As DNA, the CDR3 is TGTGCCACCAGCAGAGGTGACAGGGGAGGAGAGACCCAGTACTTC. Full variable domain (outside the CDR3, taken from reference TRBV15 and TRBJ2-5): DAMVIQNPRYQVTQFGKPVTLSCSQTLNHNVMYWYQQKSSQAPKLLFHYYDKDFNNEADTPDNFQSRRPNTSFCFLDIRSPGLGDTAMYLCATSRGDRGGETQYFGPGTRLLVL.

The genes are TRBV5-1 and TRBJ1-6; D may be TRBD1 (6 bases). Trimming removed 0 bases from V and 5 bases from J, with 9 bases in between. The CDR3 totals 15 residues. CDR1 and CDR2 from the germline V gene are SGHRS and YFSETQ. CDR3 in amino acids: CASSLAQGDNSPLHF. Here the CDR3 DNA reads TGCGCCAGCAGCTTGGCACAGGGCGATAATTCACCCCTCCACTTT.

The chain has TRBV5-1 and TRBJ2-1, with 8 bases identical to TRBD1. J lost 7 bases, V lost 2 bases, and 5 bases had no gene match. CDR3 length: 14 amino acids. Germline V gene lookup returns CDR1 SGHRS and CDR2 YFSETQ. CDR3 loop: CASSFDRGGNEQFF. CDR3 in DNA: TGCGCCAGCAGCTTCGACAGGGGTGGAAATGAGCAGTTCTTC.

This sequence joins TRBV6-1 and TRBJ1-5; 7 bases are a match to TRBD1. The V gene's germline CDR1 is MNHNS and CDR2 SASEGT. The CDR3 contains 15 residues. The J segment lost 6 bases and the V segment lost 1 base, leaving 6 bases of the junction unmatched. The CDR3 loop is CASSEGQGGPQPQHF. As DNA, the CDR3 is TGTGCCAGCAGTGAAGGACAGGGTGGTCCTCAGCCCCAGCATTTT.

V gene TRBV25-1 combines with J gene TRBJ2-7; 7 positions match TRBD1. This CDR3 is built from 14 residues. Germline lookup yields CDR1 MGHDK and CDR2 SYGVNS. The J segment lost 4 bases and the V segment lost 3 bases, leaving 6 bases of the junction unmatched. CDR3 coding DNA: TGTGCCAGCAGTGAGAGGACAGGTAGTTACGAGCAGTACTTC. Translated: CASSERTGSYEQYF.

V and J are TRBV19 and TRBJ2-7, with TRBD2 matching 9 bases. The CDR3 has 15 amino acids. Germline CDR1 LNHDA, CDR2 SQIVND (reference sequence). Germline trimming cut 4 bases from V and 2 bases from J; bases unmatched to any gene: 6. Written as DNA, the CDR3 is TGTGCCAGTAGTACAGGACTAGCGACTGCCTACGAGCAGTACTTC. This encodes CASSTGLATAYEQYF.

The rearrangement uses TRBV27 and TRBJ1-1; TRBD1 is a possible D gene (6 bases). The ends were cut back, 3 bases at V and 3 bases at J, with 11 bases in the middle. Germline assignment: CDR1 MNHEY and CDR2 SMNVEV (reference sequence). The CDR3 runs to 14 residues. This chain's CDR3 is CASSFNRAYTEAFF. In DNA form, the CDR3 reads TGTGCCAGCAGTTTTAACAGGGCATACACTGAAGCTTTCTTT.

A few counts support this clone. The chain recombines TRBV7-3 with TRBJ1-1; 9 bases fit TRBD1. The junction had 4 bases not matched to a gene; V was cut back by 5 bases and J by 0 bases. The CDR3 runs 15 residues. Germline lookup yields CDR1 SGHTA and CDR2 FQGTGA. CDR3 nucleotide sequence: TGTGCCAGCAGCCCAACAGGGGGCCTGAACACTGAAGCTTTCTTT. It yields the protein CASSPTGGLNTEAFF.

This clone was seen a handful of times. The CDR3 DNA sequence: TGTGCCAGCAGCTTAGATTCAGGCAGAACCTACGAGCAGTACTTC. The encoded protein is CASSLDSGRTYEQYF. The V call is TRBV11-3, the J call TRBJ2-7; D is unresolved. The CDR3 runs 15 residues. V dropped 0 bases and J dropped 2 bases, with 11 bases sitting between them. Germline V lookup: CDR1 SGHNT, CDR2 YENEEA. The complete variable domain, with remaining parts taken from reference TRBV11-3 and TRBJ2-7, reads EAGVVQSPRYKIIEKKQPVAFWCNPISGHNTLYWYLQNLGQGPELLIRYENEEAVDDSQLPKDRFSAERLKGVDSTLKIQPAELGDSAVYLCASSLDSGRTYEQYFGPGTRLTVT.

As for this clone: Relative to the germline gene, one junction end is altered; a read error may explain this. The chain carries TRBV7-9 and TRBJ1-5, with unresolved D. The CDR3 covers 12 residues. CDR1 and CDR2 from the germline V gene are SEHNR and FQNEAQ (reference sequence). This CDR3 is CSSSLQRQPQHF. DNA of the CDR3: TGTTCCAGCAGCTTACAACGGCAGCCCCAGCATTTT.

CDR3 residues: CASTNTGNYGYTF. The CDR3 DNA follows: TGTGCCAGCACTAATACAGGGAACTATGGCTACACCTTC. This chain connects TRBV6-5 to TRBJ1-2, with D possibly TRBD1 on 6 matching bases. The V gene lost 7 bases and the J gene lost 2 bases, with 11 bases spanning the gap. CDR1 and CDR2 (germline): MNHEY, SVGAGI. CDR3 length: 13 amino acids.

The chain carries TRBV6-6 and TRBJ1-2; TRBD1 is a possible D gene (6 bases). The CDR3 is 12 amino acids. CDR1 MNHNY and CDR2 SVGAGI come from the germline V gene (reference sequence). The chain's CDR3 is CLIRGGGNGYTF. DNA of the CDR3: TGTCTGATTAGGGGGGGCGGAAATGGCTACACCTTC.

This clone came up a few times. J is TRBJ1-5 and V is TRBV5-1; D uncertain. Trimming pared 4 bases from V and 6 bases from J, leaving 11 bases between. There are 13 residues in the CDR3. Germline assignment: CDR1 SGHRS and CDR2 YFSETQ. CDR3 amino acids: CASSEGEGQPQHF. CDR3 DNA sequence: TGCGCCAGCAGCGAGGGAGAAGGTCAGCCCCAGCATTTT.

J is TRBJ1-2 and V is TRBV5-6; D may be TRBD1 (6 bases). The CDR3 consists of 14 residues. The V gene lost 5 bases and the J gene lost 4 bases, with 15 bases spanning the gap. Germline V CDR1 and CDR2: SGHDT, YYEEEE. The CDR3 loop reads CASSPMGGLYGYTF. The CDR3 nucleotides are TGTGCCAGCAGTCCTATGGGGGGGCTCTATGGCTACACCTTC.

The CDR3 DNA follows: TGTGCCAGCAGTTACCGAACAGGGGGCGGATACGAGCAGTACTTC. The encoded protein is CASSYRTGGGYEQYF. The chain combines TRBV6-6 with TRBJ2-7; the match to TRBD1 covers 9 bases. The CDR3 is 15 residues long. The trim removed 2 bases at V and 4 bases at J, leaving 6 bases unmatched. Per the germline V gene, CDR1 is MNHNY and CDR2 is SVGAGI (reference sequence).

The chain joins TRBV11-3 to TRBJ2-7; D perhaps matches TRBD1 (5 bases). Trimming took off 5 bases at V and 3 bases at J, with 8 bases between the two ends. Germline V gene data show CDR1 as SGHNT and CDR2 as YENEEA. The CDR3 runs to 12 residues. This CDR3 reads CASSSDSYEQYF. The CDR3, as DNA: TGTGCCAGCAGCAGCGACAGCTACGAGCAGTACTTC.

CDR3 nucleotides: TGTGCCTGGAGCATCCGGACAGGTAAGAACACTGAAGCTTTCTTT. Its translation: CAWSIRTGKNTEAFF. This chain links TRBV30 with TRBJ1-1, with 7 bases identical to TRBD1. There are 15 residues in the CDR3. V was pared by 3 bases and J by 1 base, with 8 bases of the junction left unmatched. CDR1 and CDR2 from the germline V gene are GTSNPN and SVGIG (reference sequence).

In this sample, this clone turned up a few times. V gene TRBV28 combines with J gene TRBJ2-1; 8 nucleotides line up with TRBD1. The CDR3 sequence is 16 residues long. Germline CDR1 is MDHEN and CDR2 is SYDVKM. Trimming at V came to 5 bases and at J to 9 bases, leaving 15 bases not matched to a gene. Here the CDR3 reads CASSTLQGAFWSEQFF. CDR3 coding DNA: TGTGCCAGCAGTACACTCCAGGGGGCCTTTTGGTCTGAGCAGTTCTTC.

The genes are TRBV9 and TRBJ2-7, with unresolved D. Trimming pared 0 bases from V and 2 bases from J, leaving 9 bases between. This CDR3 has 14 residues. Germline V gene data show CDR1 as SGDLS and CDR2 as YYNGEE. For the CDR3, the DNA is TGTGCCAGCAGCGTAGGTGCCAGTACCTACGAGCAGTACTTC. Translation: CASSVGASTYEQYF. Supplemented by reference TRBV9 and TRBJ2-7, the full variable domain reads DSGVTQTPKHLITATGQRVTLRCSPRSGDLSVYWYQQSLDQGLQFLIQYYNGEERAKGNILERFSAQQFPDLHSELNLSSLELGDSALYFCASSVGASTYEQYFGPGTRLTVT.

The chain recombines TRBV4-3 with TRBJ2-5, with 7 bases that match TRBD1. Trimming at V came to 4 bases and at J to 5 bases, leaving 16 bases not matched to a gene. CDR3 length: 17 amino acids. The V gene's germline CDR1 is LGHNA and CDR2 YSLEER. CDR3: CASSPYLTLTGSETQYF. Here the CDR3 DNA reads TGCGCCAGCAGCCCTTACCTCACCCTGACAGGGAGTGAGACCCAGTACTTC.